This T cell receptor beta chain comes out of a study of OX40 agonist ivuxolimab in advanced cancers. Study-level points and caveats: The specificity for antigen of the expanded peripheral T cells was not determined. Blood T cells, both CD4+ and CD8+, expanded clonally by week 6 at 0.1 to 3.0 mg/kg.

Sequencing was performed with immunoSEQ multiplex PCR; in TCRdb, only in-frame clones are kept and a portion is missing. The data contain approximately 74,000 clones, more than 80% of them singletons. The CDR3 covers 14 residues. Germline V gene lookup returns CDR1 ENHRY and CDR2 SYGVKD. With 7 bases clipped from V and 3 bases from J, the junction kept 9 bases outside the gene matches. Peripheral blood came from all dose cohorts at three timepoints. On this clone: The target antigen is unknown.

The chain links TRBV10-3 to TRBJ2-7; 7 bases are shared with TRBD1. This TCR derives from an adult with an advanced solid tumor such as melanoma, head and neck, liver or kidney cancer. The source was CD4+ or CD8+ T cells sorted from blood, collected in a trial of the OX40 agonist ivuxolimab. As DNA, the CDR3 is TGTGCCATCAATAGACAGGGATCTTACTACGAGCAGTACTTC. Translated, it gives CAINRQGSYYEQYF.